This T cell receptor beta chain stems from a study of OX40 agonist ivuxolimab in advanced cancers. Across the study: The drug used for patients, ivuxolimab, was an agonistic anti-OX40 (CD134) antibody. The study reported partial responses in three patients: one hepatocellular carcinoma, two cutaneous melanoma.

Sequencing used immunoSEQ multiplex PCR; TCRdb keeps in-frame clones, though not all of them. The table lists roughly 60,000 clones, roughly four fifths of them singletons. The germline V gene has CDR1 SGHRS and CDR2 YFSETQ. Trimming stripped 4 bases from V and 2 bases from J, with 4 bases between. This CDR3 has 11 amino acids. In this sample, this clone turned up once. This clonotype originated in an adult with an advanced solid tumor such as melanoma, head and neck, liver or kidney cancer. Sequences were derived from CD4+ or CD8+ T cells sorted from blood, sampled in a trial of the OX40 agonist ivuxolimab. The chain has TRBV5-1 and TRBJ2-7; no firm D call. The CDR3, as DNA: TGCGCCAGCAGCAACACCTACGAGCAGTACTTC. This sequence encodes CASSNTYEQYF.